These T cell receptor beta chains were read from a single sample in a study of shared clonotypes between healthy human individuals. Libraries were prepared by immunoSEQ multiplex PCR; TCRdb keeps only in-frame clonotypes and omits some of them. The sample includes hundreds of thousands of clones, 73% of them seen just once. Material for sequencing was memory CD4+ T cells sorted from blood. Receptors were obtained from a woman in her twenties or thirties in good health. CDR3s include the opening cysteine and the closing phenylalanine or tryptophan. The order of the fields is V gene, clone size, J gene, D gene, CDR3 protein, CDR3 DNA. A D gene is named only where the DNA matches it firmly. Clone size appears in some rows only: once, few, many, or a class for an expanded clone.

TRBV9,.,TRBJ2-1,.,CASSPQTYNEQFF,TGTGCCAGCAGCCCACAGACCTACAATGAGCAGTTCTTC
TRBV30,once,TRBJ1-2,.,CAWSVGASYGYTF,TGTGCCTGGAGTGTGGGGGCCAGCTATGGCTACACCTTC
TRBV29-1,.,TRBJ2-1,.,CSVDGGPQDYNEQFF,TGCAGCGTTGATGGCGGCCCCCAGGACTACAATGAGCAGTTCTTC
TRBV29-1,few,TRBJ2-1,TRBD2,CSVRTSGGNEQFF,TGCAGCGTTAGGACTAGCGGGGGCAATGAGCAGTTCTTC
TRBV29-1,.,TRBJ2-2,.,CSVEVRGGANTGELFF,TGCAGCGTTGAAGTGCGTGGCGGAGCGAACACCGGGGAGCTGTTTTTT
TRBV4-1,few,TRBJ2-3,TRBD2,CASSQDQGLAGGRGLRDTQYF,TGCGCCAGCAGCCAGGATCAGGGACTAGCGGGAGGAAGGGGTCTGAGAGATACGCAGTATTTT
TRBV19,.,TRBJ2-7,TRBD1,CASSSGGTGDYEQYF,TGTGCCAGTAGTAGTGGCGGGACAGGGGATTACGAGCAGTACTTC
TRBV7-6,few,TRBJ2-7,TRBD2,CASSPTSGGPYEQYF,TGTGCCAGCAGTCCGACTAGCGGGGGCCCCTACGAGCAGTACTTC
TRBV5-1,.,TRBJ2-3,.,CASSLANGGQQQYF,TGCGCCAGCAGCTTGGCCAATGGGGGGCAACAGCAGTATTTT
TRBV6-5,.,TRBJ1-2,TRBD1,CASSYGAGGYGYTF,TGTGCCAGCAGTTACGGGGCAGGGGGTTATGGCTACACCTTC
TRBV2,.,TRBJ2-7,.,CASSGNIEQYF,TGTGCCAGCAGTGGGAACATCGAGCAGTACTTC
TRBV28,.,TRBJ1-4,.,CASSGWTVTNEKLFF,TGTGCCAGCAGTGGCTGGACAGTAACTAATGAAAAACTGTTTTTT
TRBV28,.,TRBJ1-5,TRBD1,CASFPGGSSQPQHF,TGTGCCTCTTTCCCAGGGGGTTCCAGTCAGCCCCAGCATTTT
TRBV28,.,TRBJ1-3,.,CASHPGGYSGNTIYF,TGTGCCAGTCACCCTGGGGGTTATTCTGGAAACACCATATATTTT
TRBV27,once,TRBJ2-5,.,CARPLEGEQETQYF,TGTGCCAGACCACTTGAGGGAGAGCAAGAGACCCAGTACTTC
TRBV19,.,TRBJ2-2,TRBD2,CASSRGGSNTGELFF,TGTGCCAGTAGTCGCGGGGGTTCGAACACCGGGGAGCTGTTTTTT
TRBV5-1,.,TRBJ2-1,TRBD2,CASSRQGADRTSGSNEQFF,TGCGCCAGCAGCCGACAGGGGGCGGATAGGACTAGCGGGAGTAATGAGCAGTTCTTC
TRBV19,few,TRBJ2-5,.,CASSMGGAAQETQYF,TGTGCCAGTAGTATGGGCGGGGCGGCTCAAGAGACCCAGTACTTC
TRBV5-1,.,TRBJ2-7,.,CASSLDRRYEQYF,TGCGCCAGCAGCTTAGACAGACGCTACGAGCAGTACTTC
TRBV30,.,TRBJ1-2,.,CAWSVASPAGYTF,TGTGCCTGGAGTGTAGCCTCCCCTGCAGGCTACACCTTC
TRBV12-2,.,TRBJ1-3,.,CASPFGNSGNTIYF,TGTGCAAGTCCCTTTGGCAACTCTGGAAACACCATATATTTT
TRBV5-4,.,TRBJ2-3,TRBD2,CASSLAGGTDTQYF,TGTGCCAGCAGCTTAGCGGGAGGGACAGATACGCAGTATTTT
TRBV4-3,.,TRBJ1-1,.,CASSTLYRKFF,TGCGCCAGCAGTACACTTTACAGGAAGTTCTTT
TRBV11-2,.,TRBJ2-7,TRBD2,CASSSRLAGIDEQYF,TGTGCCAGCAGCTCCAGACTAGCGGGAATCGACGAGCAGTACTTC
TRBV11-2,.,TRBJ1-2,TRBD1,CASSLGTAYGYTF,TGTGCCAGCAGCTTGGGGACAGCCTATGGCTACACCTTC
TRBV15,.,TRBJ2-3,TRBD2,CATSRVVAGNADTQYF,TGTGCCACCAGCAGAGTAGTAGCGGGAAATGCAGATACGCAGTATTTT
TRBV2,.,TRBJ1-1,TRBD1,CASSELGTGGAGGTEAFF,TGTGCCAGCAGTGAACTGGGGACAGGGGGCGCCGGGGGGACTGAAGCTTTCTTT
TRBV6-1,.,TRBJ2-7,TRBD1,CASSEMTGGGLYAYEQYF,TGTGCCAGCAGTGAAATGACAGGGGGCGGTCTATACGCCTACGAGCAGTACTTC
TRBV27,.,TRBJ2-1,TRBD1,CASRIGQGATNEQFF,TGTGCCAGCAGGATAGGACAGGGGGCTACGAATGAGCAGTTCTTC
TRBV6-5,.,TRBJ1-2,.,CASSRGTGSYGYTF,TGTGCCAGCAGTCGGGGAACAGGGTCCTATGGCTACACCTTC
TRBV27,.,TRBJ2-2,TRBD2,CASVGLAGTGELFF,TGTGCCAGCGTCGGACTAGCGGGCACCGGGGAGCTGTTTTTT
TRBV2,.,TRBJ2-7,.,CASSRGMSYEQYF,TGTGCCAGTAGCAGGGGAATGTCCTACGAGCAGTACTTC
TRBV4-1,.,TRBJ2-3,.,CASSQGRSSTDTQYF,TGCGCCAGCAGCCAGGGTCGGTCGAGCACAGATACGCAGTATTTT
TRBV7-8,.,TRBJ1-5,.,CASSVRLGREGNQPQHF,TGTGCCAGCAGCGTACGATTGGGGCGAGAGGGCAATCAGCCCCAGCATTTT
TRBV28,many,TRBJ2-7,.,CASSLGRFYEQYF,TGTGCCAGCAGTTTAGGACGATTTTACGAGCAGTACTTC
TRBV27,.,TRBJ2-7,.,CASSFRALSYEQYF,TGTGCCAGCAGTTTTAGGGCTCTATCATACGAGCAGTACTTC
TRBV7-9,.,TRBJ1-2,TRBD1,CASSLAGTGVGYGYTF,TGTGCCAGCAGCTTAGCCGGGACAGGGGTCGGCTATGGCTACACCTTC
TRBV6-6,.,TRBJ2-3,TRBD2,CASSLTSGRPDTQYF,TGTGCCAGCAGTTTGACTAGCGGGCGTCCAGATACGCAGTATTTT
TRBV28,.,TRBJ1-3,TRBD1,CASSDGQGGNTIYF,TGTGCCAGCAGTGATGGACAGGGAGGAAACACCATATATTTT
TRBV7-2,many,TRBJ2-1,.,CASSFRGEQFF,TGTGCCAGCAGCTTTCGAGGCGAGCAGTTCTTC
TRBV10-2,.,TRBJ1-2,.,CASSESRDYGYTF,TGCGCCAGCAGTGAATCCAGGGACTATGGCTACACCTTC
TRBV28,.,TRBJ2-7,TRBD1,CASSNTGEGQYF,TGTGCCAGCAGTAATACAGGGGAAGGGCAGTACTTC
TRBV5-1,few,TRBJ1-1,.,CASSPLYDGGTEAFF,TGCGCCAGCAGCCCCCTCTACGACGGGGGGACTGAAGCTTTCTTT
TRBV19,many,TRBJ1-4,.,CASIGAGRDEKLFF,TGTGCCAGTATCGGGGCGGGGCGCGATGAAAAACTGTTTTTT
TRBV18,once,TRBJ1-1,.,CASSPQALNTEAFF,TGTGCCAGCTCACCGCAGGCCCTTAACACTGAAGCTTTCTTT
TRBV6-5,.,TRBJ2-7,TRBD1,CASSNRPGQVYEQYF,TGTGCCAGCAGTAATCGTCCGGGACAGGTCTACGAGCAGTACTTC
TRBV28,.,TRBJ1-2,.,CASSWAGTDYGYTF,TGTGCCAGCAGTTGGGCCGGGACGGATTATGGCTACACCTTC